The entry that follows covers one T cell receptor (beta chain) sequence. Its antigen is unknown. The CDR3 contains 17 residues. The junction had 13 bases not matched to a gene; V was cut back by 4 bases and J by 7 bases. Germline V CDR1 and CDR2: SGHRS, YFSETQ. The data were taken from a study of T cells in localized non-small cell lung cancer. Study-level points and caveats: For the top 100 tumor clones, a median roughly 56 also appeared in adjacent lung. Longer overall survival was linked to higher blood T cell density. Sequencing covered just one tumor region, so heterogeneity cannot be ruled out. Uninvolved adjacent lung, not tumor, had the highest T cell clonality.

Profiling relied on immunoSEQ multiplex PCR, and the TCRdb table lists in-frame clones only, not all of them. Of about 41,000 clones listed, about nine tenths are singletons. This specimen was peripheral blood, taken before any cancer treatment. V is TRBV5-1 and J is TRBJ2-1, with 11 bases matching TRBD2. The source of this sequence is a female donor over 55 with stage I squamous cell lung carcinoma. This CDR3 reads CASSPSTSGRVQNEQFF. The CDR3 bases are TGCGCCAGCAGCCCATCCACTAGCGGGAGAGTTCAGAATGAGCAGTTCTTC.